This T cell receptor beta chain was sequenced during a study of blood T cell repertoires in COVID-19. This CDR3 is built from 11 residues. V lost 5 bases and J lost 10, with 9 bases in between. Germline loops: CDR1 SEHNR, CDR2 FQNEAQ (reference sequence). The data were produced by immunoSEQ multiplex PCR, yet TCRdb's version contains in-frame clones alone and is incomplete. Of about 100,000 clones listed, roughly 85% are singletons. V and J are TRBV7-9 and TRBJ2-1, with D possibly being TRBD1 (5 bases). The receptor's source is a man between 70 and 80 years old with active or convalescent COVID-19. The sequencing input was peripheral blood. This CDR3 is CASSTWGEQFF. In DNA, the CDR3 is TGTGCCAGCAGCACCTGGGGCGAGCAGTTCTTC.